This is a list of T cell receptor beta chains from one sample in a study of blood T cell repertoires in COVID-19. Assay: immunoSEQ multiplex PCR; the TCRdb copy retains only in-frame clones and omits some. The profile covers about 190,000 clones, with 89% appearing a single time and about 7% taken by the ten largest. The sequenced material came from peripheral blood. The source of these receptors is a man in his forties or fifties with acute or convalescent COVID-19. Each CDR3 is given with its conserved first and last residue. The D gene is left open where the match is weak. Where a row states a size, it is once, few, many or the class of an expanded clone; other rows omit it.

.	TRBJ2-3	.	TRBV10-3	CAISEGLLKDTQYF	TGTGCCATCAGTGAGGGACTGTTGAAAGATACGCAGTATTTT
.	TRBJ2-3	TRBD2	TRBV19	CASRRGAGNTQYF	TGTGCCAGCCGGCGGGGGGCCGGTAATACGCAGTATTTT
.	TRBJ1-6	TRBD1	TRBV28	CASSLRPGQGASPLHF	TGTGCCAGCAGTCTAAGGCCGGGACAGGGTGCTTCACCCCTCCACTTT
.	TRBJ2-1	TRBD1	TRBV10-3	CAISESSRGLDEQFF	TGTGCCATCAGTGAGTCTTCCAGGGGGCTGGATGAGCAGTTCTTC
.	TRBJ1-2	.	TRBV28	CASSLLTGNGYTF	TGTGCCAGCAGTTTATTGACAGGAAATGGCTACACCTTC
.	TRBJ1-3	.	TRBV29-1	CSVAAGSGNTIYF	TGCAGCGTTGCAGCAGGGTCTGGAAACACCATATATTTT
.	TRBJ1-6	.	TRBV20-1	CSASGPALAGNSPLHF	TGCAGTGCTAGTGGCCCGGCTCTCGCAGGCAATTCACCCCTCCACTTT
.	TRBJ2-7	TRBD2	TRBV4-1	CASSQVGGGYEQYF	TGCGCCAGCAGCCAAGTGGGCGGGGGGTACGAGCAGTACTTC
.	TRBJ1-6	.	TRBV6-4	CASSRNGLSGSPLHF	TGTGCCAGCAGTCGTAACGGACTCTCAGGTTCACCCCTCCACTTT
.	TRBJ1-6	TRBD1	TRBV6-6	CASSYRQGGSPLHF	TGTGCCAGCAGCTACAGACAGGGTGGATCACCCCTCCACTTT
.	TRBJ2-7	.	TRBV27	CASSPPGRGRNEQYF	TGTGCCAGCAGTCCCCCGGGCAGGGGACGCAACGAGCAGTACTTC
.	TRBJ1-4	TRBD1	TRBV28	CASRRGGTEKLFF	TGTGCCAGCAGGCGAGGGGGCACTGAAAAACTGTTTTTT
.	TRBJ1-1	.	TRBV4-2	CASSRRQDEAFF	TGTGCCAGCAGCCGTCGACAAGATGAAGCTTTCTTT
.	TRBJ2-1	TRBD2	TRBV9	CASTLAGGPYNEQFF	TGTGCCAGCACCCTGGCGGGGGGGCCCTACAATGAGCAGTTCTTC
once	TRBJ2-4	.	TRBV11-2	CASSFGTGIQYF	TGTGCCAGCAGCTTTGGTACCGGCATTCAGTACTTC
.	TRBJ2-3	TRBD2	TRBV19	CASSIGLAGRVDTQYF	TGTGCCAGTAGTATCGGGCTAGCGGGGAGAGTAGATACGCAGTATTTT
.	TRBJ2-5	.	TRBV28	CASARTVQETQYF	TGTGCCAGCGCGAGGACAGTCCAAGAGACCCAGTACTTC
.	TRBJ2-7	.	TRBV7-6	CASSLAGQDSSYEQYF	TGTGCCAGCAGCTTAGCAGGGCAGGACAGCTCCTACGAGCAGTACTTC
few	TRBJ1-1	.	TRBV19	CASSMGGDTEAFF	TGTGCCAGTAGTATGGGAGGGGACACTGAAGCTTTCTTT
.	TRBJ2-7	TRBD1	TRBV7-9	CASSFPPPGTGGSEQYF	TGTGCCAGCAGCTTTCCTCCTCCCGGGACAGGGGGCAGCGAGCAGTACTTC
.	TRBJ2-2	TRBD1	TRBV19	CASGPGQGFPGELFF	TGTGCCAGTGGTCCGGGACAGGGATTCCCCGGGGAGCTGTTTTTT
.	TRBJ2-6	.	TRBV5-8	CASSRTVAGANVLTF	TGTGCCAGCAGCCGAACTGTTGCCGGGGCCAACGTCCTGACTTTC
.	TRBJ1-1	.	TRBV5-1	CASRLAATQNTEAFF	TGCGCCAGCAGACTCGCGGCAACACAGAACACTGAAGCTTTCTTT
.	TRBJ2-7	.	TRBV27	CASSLTGLREQYF	TGTGCCAGCAGTTTAACAGGGTTGAGGGAGCAGTACTTC
.	TRBJ2-3	TRBD2	TRBV4-1	CASSQSGGAGTDTQYF	TGCGCCAGCAGCCAGAGCGGGGGGGCTGGAACAGATACGCAGTATTTT
.	TRBJ1-1	TRBD1	TRBV5-1	CASSSRGQGGTEAFF	TGCGCCAGCAGCTCAAGGGGACAGGGTGGCACTGAAGCTTTCTTT
.	TRBJ2-5	TRBD2	TRBV11-3	CASSSGEETQYF	TGTGCCAGCTCGAGCGGGGAAGAGACCCAGTACTTC
.	TRBJ2-2	.	TRBV11-1	CASSLGGGTGELFF	TGTGCCAGCAGTCTGGGGGGAGGCACCGGGGAGCTGTTTTTT
.	TRBJ1-1	.	TRBV21-1	CASSKRDRGQEAEAFF	TGTGCCAGCAGCAAACGGGACAGGGGGCAGGAGGCTGAAGCTTTCTTT
few	TRBJ2-2	TRBD1	TRBV4-2	CASSRRGQGGTGELFF	TGTGCCAGCAGCCGAAGGGGACAGGGGGGGACCGGGGAGCTGTTTTTT
.	TRBJ1-2	TRBD1	TRBV30	CAWSPGTGPSYGYTF	TGTGCCTGGAGCCCCGGGACAGGGCCCTCCTATGGCTACACCTTC
once	TRBJ2-1	TRBD1	TRBV27	CASSLTRDRGNEQFF	TGTGCCAGCAGTTTGACTCGGGACAGGGGAAATGAGCAGTTCTTC
.	TRBJ1-1	TRBD1	TRBV5-4	CASSSGTEHFGAFF	TGTGCCAGCAGCTCCGGGACAGAACATTTCGGAGCTTTCTTT
.	TRBJ1-5	.	TRBV3-1/TRBV3-2	CASSQSRGQPQHF	TGTGCCAGCAGCCAAAGCAGGGGTCAGCCCCAGCATTTT
.	TRBJ2-1	.	TRBV2	CASSSEIDSYNEQFF	TGTGCCAGCAGTAGTGAGATAGACTCCTACAATGAGCAGTTCTTC
.	TRBJ2-7	.	TRBV7-8	CASSLWSSYEQYF	TGTGCCAGCAGCTTATGGAGTTCCTACGAGCAGTACTTC
.	TRBJ2-2	.	TRBV29-1	CSVGLGAGELFF	TGCAGCGTTGGTTTGGGAGCCGGGGAGCTGTTTTTT
.	TRBJ2-1	.	TRBV9	CASSVALGSYNEQFF	TGTGCCAGCAGCGTAGCTCTCGGGTCCTACAATGAGCAGTTCTTC
.	TRBJ1-5	TRBD1	TRBV2	CASRQTTGGLGNQPQHF	TGTGCCAGCAGACAAACGACAGGGGGACTTGGCAATCAGCCCCAGCATTTT
.	TRBJ1-1	TRBD1	TRBV5-1	CASSLTGQTTEAFF	TGCGCCAGCAGCTTGACGGGACAGACCACTGAAGCTTTCTTT
.	TRBJ1-1	.	TRBV5-6	CASSFQVRDTEAFF	TGTGCCAGCAGCTTTCAGGTCAGGGACACTGAAGCTTTCTTT
.	TRBJ2-5	.	TRBV12-5	CASGFLTRGETQYF	TGTGCTAGTGGTTTCCTGACCCGGGGGGAGACCCAGTACTTC
.	TRBJ1-1	.	TRBV28	CASTWPQGGMNTEAFF	TGTGCCAGCACCTGGCCCCAGGGAGGGATGAACACTGAAGCTTTCTTT
.	TRBJ2-7	TRBD2	TRBV10-2	CASRSGGTTYEQYF	TGCGCCAGCCGTAGCGGGGGGACCACCTACGAGCAGTACTTC
.	TRBJ1-1	TRBD1	TRBV5-1	CASSFIGQGNTEAFF	TGCGCCAGCAGCTTTATCGGACAGGGGAACACTGAAGCTTTCTTT
.	TRBJ2-7	TRBD1	TRBV25-1	CASSEYGPGQGGGEQYF	TGTGCCAGCAGTGAATATGGACCGGGACAGGGGGGCGGTGAGCAGTACTTC
.	TRBJ2-5	.	TRBV2	CASSEPRGGAETQYF	TGTGCCAGCAGTGAACCGCGAGGGGGGGCAGAGACCCAGTACTTC
once	TRBJ2-2	.	TRBV28	CASRGLPGELFF	TGTGCCAGCAGGGGGCTGCCCGGGGAGCTGTTTTTT
.	TRBJ1-4	.	TRBV4-3	CASSRNPGGNEKLFF	TGCGCCAGCAGCCGAAACCCGGGGGGGAATGAAAAACTGTTTTTT
.	TRBJ1-2	.	TRBV19	CASSIQPRGGYTF	TGTGCCAGTAGTATCCAGCCAAGGGGGGGCTACACCTTC
.	TRBJ2-5	TRBD1	TRBV5-1	CASSLTGGSVRETQYF	TGCGCCAGCAGCTTAACAGGGGGCTCAGTAAGAGAGACCCAGTACTTC
.	TRBJ2-5	TRBD2	TRBV7-9	CASNHPGLAGDQETQYF	TGTGCCAGCAATCATCCGGGGCTAGCGGGGGACCAAGAGACCCAGTACTTC
.	TRBJ1-5	TRBD1	TRBV10-3	CAISEAQGNNQPQHF	TGTGCCATCAGTGAGGCACAGGGGAACAATCAGCCCCAGCATTTT
.	TRBJ2-4	TRBD2	TRBV28	CASSLLGVAGGQDIQYF	TGTGCCAGCAGTTTACTCGGAGTAGCGGGGGGCCAGGACATTCAGTACTTC
once	TRBJ1-1	TRBD1	TRBV5-8	CASSPRTGGIEAFF	TGTGCCAGCAGCCCAAGGACAGGTGGGATCGAAGCTTTCTTT
.	TRBJ2-5	.	TRBV15	CATSSPPGVKETQYF	TGTGCCACCAGCAGCCCACCCGGGGTCAAAGAGACCCAGTACTTC
.	TRBJ1-1	TRBD1	TRBV28	CASILRTGAENTEAFF	TGTGCCAGCATTCTAAGGACAGGGGCGGAGAACACTGAAGCTTTCTTT
.	TRBJ1-2	.	TRBV7-6	CASSSRAPIVYGYTF	TGTGCCAGCAGCTCGAGGGCACCGATCGTTTATGGCTACACCTTC
.	TRBJ2-7	.	TRBV11-2	CASTPLPGEQYF	TGTGCCAGCACCCCCCTGCCGGGAGAGCAGTACTTC